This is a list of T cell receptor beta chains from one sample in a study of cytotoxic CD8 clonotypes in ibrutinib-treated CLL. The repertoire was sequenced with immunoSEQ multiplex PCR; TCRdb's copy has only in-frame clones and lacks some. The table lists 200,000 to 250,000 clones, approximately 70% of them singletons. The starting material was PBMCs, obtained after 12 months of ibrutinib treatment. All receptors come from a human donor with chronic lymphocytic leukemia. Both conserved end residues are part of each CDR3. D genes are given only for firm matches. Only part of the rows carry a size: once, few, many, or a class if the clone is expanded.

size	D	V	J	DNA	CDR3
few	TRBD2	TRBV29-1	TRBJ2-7	TGCAGCGACGAGCGGGGATTTTACCGGAACGAGCAGTACTTC	CSDERGFYRNEQYF
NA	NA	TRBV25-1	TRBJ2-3	TGTGCCAGCAGTGAGGGCCTGGGATTTCGCGGGAGCACAGATACGCAGTATTTT	CASSEGLGFRGSTDTQYF
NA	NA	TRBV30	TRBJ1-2	TGTGCCTGGAGTCAGTGGGGGGTTGGGTATGGCTACACCTTC	CAWSQWGVGYGYTF
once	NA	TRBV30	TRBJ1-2	TGTGCCCTCGCCAGGGGCGTGGGCTATGGCTACACCTTC	CALARGVGYGYTF
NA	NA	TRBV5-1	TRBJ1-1	TGCGCCAGCAGCTCCCTGGGGGGGATCAACACTGAAGCTTTCTTT	CASSSLGGINTEAFF
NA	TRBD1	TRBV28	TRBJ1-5	TGTGCCAGCAAAAACGACAGGGTTCAGGAAGGCAATCAGCCCCAGCATTTT	CASKNDRVQEGNQPQHF
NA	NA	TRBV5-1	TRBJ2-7	TGCGCCAGCAGCCGGGCTCTCGGAGACGAGCAGTACTTC	CASSRALGDEQYF
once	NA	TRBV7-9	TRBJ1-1	TGTGCCAGCAGCCAATCGGGGAACACTGAAGCTTTCTTT	CASSQSGNTEAFF
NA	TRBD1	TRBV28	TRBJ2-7	TGTGCCAGCAGTTTGGACAGGGTCGTGTTGGGCTACGAGCAGTACTTC	CASSLDRVVLGYEQYF
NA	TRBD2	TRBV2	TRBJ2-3	TGTGCCAGCCCCGGTGGGCTAGCGGGAGCCCCGGGTACGCAGTATTTT	CASPGGLAGAPGTQYF
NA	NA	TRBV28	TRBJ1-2	TGTGCCAGCAACGCCCTAAGGGCTAACTATGGCTACACCTTC	CASNALRANYGYTF
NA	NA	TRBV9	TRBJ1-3	TGTGCCAGCAGCGCAGGGGCGACCCTTAGCTCTGGAAACACCATATATTTT	CASSAGATLSSGNTIYF
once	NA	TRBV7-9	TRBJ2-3	TGTGCCAGCAGCTCAAGCGGGTCTTTAGATACGCAGTATTTT	CASSSSGSLDTQYF
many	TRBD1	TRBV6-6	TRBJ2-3	TGTGCCAGCAGTCCCCGGACAGGGAACACAGATACGCAGTATTTT	CASSPRTGNTDTQYF
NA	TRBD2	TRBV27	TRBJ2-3	TGTGCCAGCAGTAATGGACTAGCGTTAGATACGCAGTATTTT	CASSNGLALDTQYF
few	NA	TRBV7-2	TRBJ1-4	TGTGCCAGCAGCTTAGCGCGTGAAAAACTGTTTTTT	CASSLAREKLFF